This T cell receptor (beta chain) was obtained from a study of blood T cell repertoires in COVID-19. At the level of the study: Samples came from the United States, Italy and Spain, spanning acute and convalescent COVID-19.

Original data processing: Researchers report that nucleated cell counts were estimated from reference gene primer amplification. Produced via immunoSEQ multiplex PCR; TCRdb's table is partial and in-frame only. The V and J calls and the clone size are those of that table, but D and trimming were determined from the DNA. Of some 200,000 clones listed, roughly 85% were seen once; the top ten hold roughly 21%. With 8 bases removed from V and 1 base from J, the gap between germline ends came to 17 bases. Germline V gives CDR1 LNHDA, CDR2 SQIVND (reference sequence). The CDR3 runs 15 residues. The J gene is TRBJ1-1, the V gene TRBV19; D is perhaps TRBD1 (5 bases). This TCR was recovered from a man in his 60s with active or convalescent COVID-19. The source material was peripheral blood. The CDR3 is CASSYGGNSNTEAFF. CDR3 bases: TGTGCCAGTTCTTACGGGGGAAATTCGAACACTGAAGCTTTCTTT.